This T cell receptor beta chain was recovered during a study of graft-versus-host responses after intestinal transplantation. Study overall: Tacrolimus and steroids were given for about 3 years to all recipients after anti-thymocyte globulin induction. The study's findings and limits: Peak GvH clone levels in circulation were associated with early post-transplant HvG declines. GvH clones occurred in recipient marrow; some first appeared in ileum or blood.

Germline V gene sequence: CDR1 SGHDN, CDR2 FVKESK. V lost 7 bases and J lost 0; bases outside the gene matches: 7. The CDR3 consists of 15 residues. The method was immunoSEQ multiplex PCR; TCRdb's version includes in-frame clones alone and lacks a portion of them. This table has about 86,000 clones, around 83% appearing once. Concerning this clone itself: Its specificity is not known.

Sample: unstimulated CD8+ T cells sorted from spleen or lymph node cells, taken before intestinal transplant. V gene TRBV14 combines with J gene TRBJ2-3; 7 bases are shared with TRBD1. The receptor comes from a human donor who received an intestinal transplant. CDR3 amino acids: CASTRTGQSTDTQYF. The DNA of the CDR3 is TGTGCCAGCACGAGGACGGGACAGAGCACAGATACGCAGTATTTT.